This entry is about one T cell receptor beta chain. This entry comes from a study of control samples from healthy donors and cancer patients. Assay: immunoSEQ multiplex PCR; the TCRdb copy retains only in-frame clones and omits some. The sample contains under 60,000 clones, 94% of which appear only once. Trimming took 10 bases from V and 1 from J; bases not matched to a gene: 8. Germline CDR1 and CDR2: MNHEY and SVGAGI. The CDR3 spans 14 residues. Input material: blood. The TCR comes from a man aged 25 to 40 in good health. The chain carries TRBV6-5 and TRBJ1-1; 8 positions agree with TRBD1. CDR3 coding DNA: TGTGCCACAAAGAGGACAGGGCCGAACACTGAAGCTTTCTTT. Encoded protein: CATKRTGPNTEAFF.